These T cell receptor beta chains were read from a single sample in a study of T-cell memory formation after mild COVID-19. One entry per CDR3 protein results from TCRdb running MiXCR on the 5' RACE reads. The repertoire holds fewer than 550,000 distinct CDR3 sequences, about 19% seen once, with around 8% in the top ten. The sequenced sample was PBMCs or a T cell subset sorted from them (not recorded which). These receptors were taken from an adult woman who had mild COVID-19 (a few samples of this study predate the infection). Cell type and time point are not known. Each CDR3 is given with its conserved first and last residue. A D gene is named only where the DNA matches it firmly. Expanded clones are given a class, and other clones once, few, many or no size at all.

J gene,D gene,clone size,V gene,CDR3 protein,CDR3 DNA
TRBJ1-2,-,-,TRBV29-1,CSVVDPAPNYGYTF,TGCAGCGTTGTGGATCCAGCCCCAAACTATGGCTACACCTTC
TRBJ1-5,-,few,TRBV7-2,CASSLMGSGVGNQPQHF,TGTGCCAGCAGCTTAATGGGATCAGGGGTCGGCAATCAGCCCCAGCATTTT
TRBJ2-7,TRBD2,-,TRBV9,CASSVASGVNEQYF,TGTGCCAGCAGCGTAGCCAGCGGGGTCAACGAGCAGTACTTC
TRBJ1-1,-,-,TRBV30,CAWSVNLRAEAFF,TGTGCCTGGAGTGTAAATTTACGGGCGGAAGCTTTCTTT
TRBJ2-7,TRBD2,-,TRBV6-5,CASSYSSRLAGVYEQYF,TGTGCCAGCAGTTACTCGTCGAGACTAGCGGGAGTCTACGAGCAGTACTTC
TRBJ2-3,-,-,TRBV7-9,CASSFLAITDTQYF,TGTGCCAGCAGCTTCCTAGCGATAACAGATACGCAGTATTTT
TRBJ2-3,-,few,TRBV29-1,CSSCPTTDTQYF,TGCAGCTCATGTCCTACTACAGATACGCAGTATTTT
TRBJ2-7,TRBD2,few,TRBV5-6,CASSKLTSGYEQYF,TGTGCCAGCAGCAAACTGACTAGCGGCTACGAGCAGTACTTC
TRBJ1-1,TRBD1,few,TRBV20-1,CSARATGGWNTEAFF,TGCAGTGCTAGAGCAACAGGGGGTTGGAACACTGAAGCTTTCTTT
TRBJ1-5,-,few,TRBV9,CASSLGVGSNQPQHF,TGTGCCAGCAGCTTAGGGGTCGGTAGCAATCAGCCCCAGCATTTT
TRBJ2-3,TRBD2,-,TRBV6-2/TRBV6-3,CASTGTSGRTDTQYF,TGTGCCAGTACCGGGACTAGCGGCCGCACAGATACGCAGTATTTT
TRBJ1-5,-,few,TRBV12-3/TRBV12-4,CASKGVNQPQHF,TGTGCCAGCAAGGGAGTCAATCAGCCCCAGCATTTT
TRBJ2-3,-,few,TRBV20-1,CSASLQSSTDTQYF,TGCAGTGCTAGCCTGCAGTCTAGCACAGATACGCAGTATTTT
TRBJ2-7,-,few,TRBV7-8,CASSLGVVTYEQYF,TGTGCCAGCAGCCTGGGGGTAGTCACCTACGAGCAGTACTTC
TRBJ2-1,-,-,TRBV7-9,CASTTGAGAINEQFF,TGTGCCAGCACCACCGGCGCAGGGGCTATCAATGAGCAGTTCTTC
TRBJ1-2,-,-,TRBV6-1,CASITAENYGYTF,TGTGCCAGCATCACAGCGGAGAACTATGGCTACACCTTC
TRBJ1-2,-,-,TRBV29-1,CSVEDSPGLYGYTF,TGCAGCGTTGAAGATTCACCGGGTCTCTATGGCTACACCTTC
TRBJ2-4,-,few,TRBV4-2,CASSQARVDKNIQYF,TGTGCCAGCAGCCAAGCCCGGGTAGACAAAAACATTCAGTACTTC
TRBJ2-7,TRBD1,-,TRBV20-1,CSARDLLAGGSYEQYF,TGCAGTGCTAGAGATCTCTTGGCAGGGGGTTCCTACGAGCAGTACTTC
TRBJ2-2,TRBD2,-,TRBV6-2/TRBV6-3,CASRGLAGGPRRGELFF,TGTGCCAGCAGAGGACTAGCGGGGGGCCCTCGGCGCGGGGAGCTGTTTTTT
TRBJ2-5,-,-,TRBV25-1,CASSEGMGRVMQETQYF,TGTGCCAGCAGTGAGGGGATGGGGCGGGTAATGCAGGAGACCCAGTACTTC
TRBJ1-5,-,many,TRBV12-3/TRBV12-4,CASNTFTPGQRGSNQPQHF,TGTGCCAGCAATACATTTACCCCCGGACAGCGTGGGAGCAATCAGCCCCAGCATTTT
TRBJ1-2,-,few,TRBV7-9,CASSSSGVGYTF,TGTGCCAGCAGCTCCTCAGGGGTTGGCTACACCTTC
TRBJ1-1,-,-,TRBV27,CASSDGTIVNTEAFF,TGTGCCAGCAGCGACGGGACAATAGTGAACACTGAAGCTTTCTTT
TRBJ2-7,TRBD2,-,TRBV15,CATSSGLAAYEQYF,TGTGCCACCAGCAGTGGACTAGCGGCCTACGAGCAGTACTTC
TRBJ1-5,TRBD1,few,TRBV7-9,CASSLGQGPGQPQHF,TGTGCCAGCAGCTTAGGACAGGGTCCGGGGCAGCCCCAGCATTTT
TRBJ2-7,-,-,TRBV6-2/TRBV6-3,CASSSRRRARSYEQYF,TGTGCCAGCAGCTCCCGGAGGAGGGCTCGCTCCTACGAGCAGTACTTC
TRBJ2-1,TRBD2,once,TRBV20-1,CSARDRKREGHVGEQFF,TGCAGTGCTAGAGATAGGAAGCGGGAGGGCCATGTCGGTGAGCAGTTCTTC
TRBJ1-1,TRBD1,-,TRBV7-3,CASSPIGGQGNTEAFF,TGTGCCAGCAGCCCGATAGGGGGACAGGGGAACACTGAAGCTTTCTTT
TRBJ2-5,-,few,TRBV12-3/TRBV12-4,CASSFSSGLGTLEGSETQYF,TGTGCCAGCAGTTTCAGTTCTGGGTTAGGGACTCTGGAGGGTTCAGAGACCCAGTACTTC
TRBJ1-5,-,-,TRBV4-2,CASSQVQLNSNQPQHF,TGTGCCAGCAGCCAAGTCCAGCTAAATAGCAATCAGCCCCAGCATTTT
TRBJ2-1,-,-,TRBV2,CASTSRQNNEQFF,TGTGCCAGCACTTCTCGACAAAACAATGAGCAGTTCTTC
TRBJ1-2,-,few,TRBV5-1,CASSFGEEIYGYTF,TGCGCCAGCAGCTTCGGGGAAGAGATTTATGGCTACACCTTC
TRBJ2-3,-,-,TRBV5-1,CASSLAPGALTDTQYF,TGCGCCAGCAGCTTGGCCCCGGGGGCTCTGACAGATACGCAGTATTTT
TRBJ2-5,-,few,TRBV27,CASSYVGPQETQYF,TGTGCCAGCAGTTATGTGGGCCCTCAAGAGACCCAGTACTTC
TRBJ2-7,-,-,TRBV7-2,CASRPPGSSYEQYF,TGTGCCAGCAGACCTCCAGGGAGCTCCTACGAGCAGTACTTC
TRBJ2-1,TRBD2,few,TRBV7-9,CASSLGSGSPSPYNEQFF,TGTGCCAGCAGCTTAGGTAGCGGGAGCCCCTCCCCCTACAATGAGCAGTTCTTC
TRBJ1-1,-,few,TRBV24-1,CATSGVLNTEAFF,TGTGCCACCAGTGGAGTTTTGAACACTGAAGCTTTCTTT
TRBJ2-1,-,-,TRBV24-1,CATSETDIGGNEQFF,TGTGCCACCAGCGAAACCGACATAGGGGGCAATGAGCAGTTCTTC
TRBJ2-3,-,-,TRBV9,CASSASIGTRTDTQYF,TGTGCCAGCAGCGCCAGTATAGGAACTAGGACAGATACGCAGTATTTT
TRBJ1-1,-,few,TRBV7-8,CASSLTGFRAEAFF,TGTGCCAGCAGCCTAACAGGGTTTAGGGCTGAAGCTTTCTTT
TRBJ2-5,TRBD1,few,TRBV7-3,CASSTGDSQQETQYF,TGTGCCAGCAGCACAGGGGACAGCCAACAAGAGACCCAGTACTTC
TRBJ2-1,TRBD1,few,TRBV6-5,CLAGQGAKQFF,TGTCTCGCGGGACAGGGGGCGAAGCAGTTCTTC
TRBJ1-2,-,-,TRBV9,CASSVDVRNYGYTF,TGTGCCAGCAGCGTAGATGTCAGAAACTATGGCTACACCTTC
TRBJ2-3,-,few,TRBV18,CASSPAGADTDTQYF,TGTGCCAGCTCACCAGCGGGGGCCGACACAGATACGCAGTATTTT
TRBJ2-7,TRBD1,-,TRBV12-3/TRBV12-4,CASSFTDFGTGYEQYF,TGTGCCAGCAGTTTTACCGACTTCGGGACAGGGTACGAGCAGTACTTC
TRBJ2-5,-,-,TRBV3-1,CASSPPLRSQETQYF,TGTGCCAGCAGCCCCCCCCTTCGGAGCCAAGAGACCCAGTACTTC
TRBJ1-1,-,many,TRBV5-1,CASSLDGQGNTEAFF,TGCGCCAGCAGCTTGGATGGACAAGGGAACACTGAAGCTTTCTTT
TRBJ1-2,-,-,TRBV4-3,CASSQDRSVRFGYTF,TGCGCCAGCAGCCAAGATCGGTCCGTCCGGTTTGGCTACACCTTC
TRBJ2-1,TRBD2,many,TRBV12-3/TRBV12-4,CASSLVLGGNEQFF,TGTGCCAGCAGTTTAGTCCTGGGGGGGAATGAGCAGTTCTTC
TRBJ1-2,TRBD1,-,TRBV12-3/TRBV12-4,CASSFEGTGDTYGYTF,TGTGCCAGCAGTTTTGAGGGGACAGGGGATACTTATGGCTACACCTTC
TRBJ2-1,TRBD1,-,TRBV29-1,CSVGGQYNEQFF,TGCAGCGTTGGGGGACAGTACAATGAGCAGTTCTTC
TRBJ1-2,-,few,TRBV20-1,CSASNPGFGGYTF,TGCAGTGCTTCGAACCCAGGATTCGGTGGCTACACCTTC
TRBJ2-1,-,many,TRBV9,CASSVAWESSYNEQFF,TGTGCCAGCAGCGTAGCATGGGAGAGCTCCTACAATGAGCAGTTCTTC
TRBJ2-5,-,many,TRBV6-5,CASSHQPQETQYF,TGTGCCAGCAGTCACCAACCACAAGAGACCCAGTACTTC